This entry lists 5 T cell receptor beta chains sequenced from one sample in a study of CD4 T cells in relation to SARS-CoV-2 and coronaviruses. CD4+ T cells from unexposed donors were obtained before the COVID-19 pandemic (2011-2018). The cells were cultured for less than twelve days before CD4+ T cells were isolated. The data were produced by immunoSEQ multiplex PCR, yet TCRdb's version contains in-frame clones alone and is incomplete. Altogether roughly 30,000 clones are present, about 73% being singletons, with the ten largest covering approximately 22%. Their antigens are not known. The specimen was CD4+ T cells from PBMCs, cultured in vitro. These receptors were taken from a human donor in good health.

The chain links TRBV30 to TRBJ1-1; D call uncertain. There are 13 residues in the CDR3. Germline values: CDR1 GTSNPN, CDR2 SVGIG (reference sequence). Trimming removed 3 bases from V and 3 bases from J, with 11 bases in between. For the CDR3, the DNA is TGTGCCTGGAGGCGAGTCCCGGACACTGAAGCTTTCTTT. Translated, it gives CAWRRVPDTEAFF.

CDR3 nucleotide sequence: TGTGCCATCAGTGTCCGCGGGACTTCTAATTCACCCCTCCACTTT. Its protein product is CAISVRGTSNSPLHF. V and J are TRBV10-3 and TRBJ1-6, with D maybe TRBD1 (5 bases). Trimming removed 4 bases at V and 6 bases at J, with 13 bases between. Germline V gene lookup returns CDR1 ENHRY and CDR2 SYGVKD. The CDR3 loop spans 15 amino acids.

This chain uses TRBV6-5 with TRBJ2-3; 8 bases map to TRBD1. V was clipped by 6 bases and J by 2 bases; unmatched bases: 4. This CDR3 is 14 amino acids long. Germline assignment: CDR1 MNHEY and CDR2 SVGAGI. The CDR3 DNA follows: TGTGCCAGCAGGACGGACAGGGCCACAGATACGCAGTATTTT. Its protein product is CASRTDRATDTQYF.

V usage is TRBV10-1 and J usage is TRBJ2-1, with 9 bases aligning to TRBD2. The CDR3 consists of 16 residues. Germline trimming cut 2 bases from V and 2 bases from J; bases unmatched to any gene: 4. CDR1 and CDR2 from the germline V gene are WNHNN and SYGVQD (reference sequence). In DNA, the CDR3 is TGCGCCAGCAGTGAGAAACTAGCGGGCCCCTACAATGAGCAGTTCTTC. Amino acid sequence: CASSEKLAGPYNEQFF.

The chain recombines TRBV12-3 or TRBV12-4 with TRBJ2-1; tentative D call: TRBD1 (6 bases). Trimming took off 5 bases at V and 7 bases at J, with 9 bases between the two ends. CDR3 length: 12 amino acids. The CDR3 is CASSPQGNEQFF. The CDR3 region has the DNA TGTGCCAGCAGTCCCCAGGGGAATGAGCAGTTCTTC.